This entry lists 5 T cell receptor beta chains sequenced from one sample in a study of neurological immune-mediated disorders. MiXCR, applied by TCRdb to the 5' RACE reads, yields one record per CDR3 protein. Here the sample spans tens of thousands of distinct CDR3 sequences, approximately 11% being singletons. Sample: PBMCs. These receptors were taken from a female donor in good health.

This clonotype occurred many times. The V gene is TRBV5-6, the J gene TRBJ2-2; 10 bases are a match to TRBD2. The CDR3 totals 16 residues. From germline, CDR1 is SGHDT and CDR2 YYEEEE. V lost 5 bases to trimming and J lost 1 base; unmatched junction nucleotides: 5. CDR3: CASSHRTSGNTGELFF. CDR3 DNA: TGTGCCAGCAGTCATAGGACTAGCGGGAACACCGGGGAGCTGTTTTTT.

This clonotype was seen at least ten times. The chain joins TRBV20-1 to TRBJ1-1, with D hard to call. V gave up 0 bases and J gave up 2 bases, with 13 bases separating them. This CDR3 is built from 15 residues. Germline loops: CDR1 DFQATT, CDR2 SNEGSKA (reference sequence). CDR3: CSARDSGGSNTEAFF. Written as DNA, the CDR3 is TGCAGTGCTAGAGATTCGGGTGGTTCCAACACTGAAGCTTTCTTT.

The chain combines TRBV9 with TRBJ1-6, with no clear D. With 3 bases removed from V and 7 bases from J, the gap between germline ends came to 11 bases. The CDR3 contains 14 residues. The V gene's germline CDR1 is SGDLS and CDR2 YYNGEE. CDR3 in amino acids: CASSAKIWNSPLHF. DNA of the CDR3: TGTGCCAGCAGCGCGAAGATTTGGAATTCACCCCTCCACTTT.

This clonotype was counted many times. The gene calls are TRBV5-6 and TRBJ2-5, with TRBD1 matching over 8 bases. Germline V lookup: CDR1 SGHDT, CDR2 YYEEEE. This CDR3 contains 15 residues. Trimming at V came to 3 bases and at J to 1 base, leaving 5 bases not matched to a gene. Here the CDR3 reads CASSSMGTGQETQYF. CDR3 in DNA: TGTGCCAGCAGCTCTATGGGGACAGGCCAAGAGACCCAGTACTTC.

This clonotype is medium-sized by share. The rearrangement joins TRBV6-5 to TRBJ1-4; 10 bases align to TRBD1. CDR1 and CDR2 (germline): MNHEY, SVGAGI. This CDR3 contains 16 residues. Trimming at V came to 6 bases and at J to 7 bases, leaving 11 bases not matched to a gene. CDR3 loop: CASRQRQGAGREKLFF. CDR3 nucleotides: TGTGCCAGCAGACAACGACAGGGGGCCGGTCGTGAAAAACTGTTTTTT.